Given below is one T cell receptor beta chain in context. The data derive from a study of blood T cell repertoires in COVID-19. Germline loops: CDR1 SGHRS, CDR2 YFSETQ. This CDR3 spans 18 amino acids. Trimming cost V 0 bases and J 1 base; bases outside gene matches: 4. In the authors' methods: How many nucleated cells were present was estimated from reference gene primer amplification. TCRdb's copy holds only in-frame clones and misses some; the assay was immunoSEQ multiplex PCR. V and J calls and clone size are copied from that table; D and trimming were computed from the DNA. Of fewer than 350,000 clones in the sample, just over 90% were seen once.

The sample consisted of PBMCs or T cells enriched from blood (not recorded which). This chain joins TRBV5-1 and TRBJ2-2; 12 bases line up with TRBD2. This receptor was identified in a woman aged 40-49 years with acute COVID-19. The CDR3 nucleotides are TGCGCCAGCAGCTTGGCCCCGACTAGCGGGGGGAACACCGGGGAGCTGTTTTTT. It encodes CASSLAPTSGGNTGELFF.